A selection of T cell receptor beta chains follows, all from one sample in a study of beta chain features in type 1 diabetes. Data came from immunoSEQ multiplex PCR; TCRdb stores just in-frame clones and leaves some out. The table includes 300,000 to 400,000 clones, 9.5% to 11% detected once. Sample: naive CD4+ T cells from blood. These receptors originate from a woman younger than 45 in good health. The CDR3 runs from the conserved cysteine through the conserved F or W. D genes are given only for firm matches. Size is stated for part of the rows, as once, few or many counts, or as a class when the clone is expanded.

v_call	clone_size	d_call	j_call	cdr3_aa	cdr3_nt
TRBV28	few	TRBD2	TRBJ2-1	CASRNSGKGSEQFF	TGTGCCAGCAGAAATAGCGGGAAAGGGAGTGAGCAGTTCTTC
TRBV6-1	few	NA	TRBJ2-5	CASSGGVQETQYF	TGTGCCAGCAGTGGGGGCGTCCAAGAGACCCAGTACTTC
TRBV9	NA	TRBD2	TRBJ2-1	CASSVGASGSSYNEQFF	TGTGCCAGCAGCGTAGGGGCTAGCGGGAGCAGCTACAATGAGCAGTTCTTC
TRBV7-8	few	NA	TRBJ2-3	CASSAQLALTADTQYF	TGTGCCAGCAGCGCGCAACTAGCTCTCACGGCAGATACGCAGTATTTT
TRBV6-8	NA	NA	TRBJ2-1	CASSNGRVYNEQFF	TGTGCCAGCAGCAACGGGCGGGTCTACAATGAGCAGTTCTTC
TRBV4-3	NA	NA	TRBJ2-2	CASSQAVPRTLNTGELFF	TGCGCCAGCAGCCAAGCGGTACCCCGCACGTTGAACACCGGGGAGCTGTTTTTT
TRBV2	NA	NA	TRBJ2-1	CASSEKGVRGSSYNEQFF	TGTGCCAGCAGTGAAAAGGGGGTGAGAGGGAGCTCCTACAATGAGCAGTTCTTC
TRBV28	NA	NA	TRBJ2-7	CASSFAGTGGSVQYF	TGTGCCAGCAGTTTTGCCGGGACTGGGGGGTCTGTGCAGTACTTC
TRBV28	NA	TRBD2	TRBJ2-1	CASSLRGSSYNEQFF	TGTGCCAGCAGTTTGCGCGGGAGTTCCTACAATGAGCAGTTCTTC
TRBV6-5	few	TRBD2	TRBJ2-2	CASSFQSASGRGELFF	TGTGCCAGCAGTTTTCAGTCGGCTAGCGGGCGCGGGGAGCTGTTTTTT
TRBV9	few	NA	TRBJ1-3	CASSVSGPSSGNTIYF	TGTGCCAGCAGCGTCTCAGGTCCGAGCTCTGGAAACACCATATATTTT
TRBV7-9	few	NA	TRBJ1-2	CASSRGTDRYYGYTF	TGTGCCAGCAGCAGAGGAACGGACAGATACTATGGCTACACCTTC
TRBV7-9	few	NA	TRBJ1-1	CASSRGSTANTEAFF	TGTGCCAGCAGCCGGGGGTCTACAGCTAACACTGAAGCTTTCTTT
TRBV9	few	TRBD1	TRBJ2-1	CASSVETGVYNEQFF	TGTGCCAGCAGCGTAGAGACAGGGGTTTACAATGAGCAGTTCTTC
TRBV5-4	few	TRBD2	TRBJ2-1	CASSLSLADYNEQFF	TGTGCCAGCAGCTTGTCGCTAGCGGATTACAATGAGCAGTTCTTC
TRBV5-1	few	TRBD1	TRBJ2-1	CASSLDRGFDNEQFF	TGCGCCAGCAGCTTGGACAGGGGGTTTGACAATGAGCAGTTCTTC
TRBV6-5	few	TRBD1	TRBJ2-5	CASSNTGGRVTQYF	TGTGCCAGCAGTAATACAGGGGGCAGGGTGACCCAGTACTTC
TRBV11-3	few	NA	TRBJ1-1	CASSVNRNTEAFF	TGTGCCAGCAGCGTGAACAGGAACACTGAAGCTTTCTTT
TRBV30	NA	NA	TRBJ1-2	CAWSVLSGYGYTF	TGTGCCTGGAGTGTACTTTCAGGATATGGCTACACCTTC
TRBV28	few	TRBD1	TRBJ1-4	CASSSGQGYREKLFF	TGTGCCAGCAGTTCGGGACAGGGCTATAGGGAAAAACTGTTTTTT
TRBV30	few	NA	TRBJ1-1	CAWSVGRAHTEAFF	TGTGCCTGGAGTGTAGGCAGGGCACACACTGAAGCTTTCTTT
TRBV29-1	few	NA	TRBJ2-2	CSVGAPGKVTGELFF	TGCAGCGTTGGGGCGCCGGGAAAGGTCACCGGGGAGCTGTTTTTT
TRBV30	NA	NA	TRBJ2-1	CAWGARNNEQFF	TGTGCCTGGGGTGCGAGAAACAATGAGCAGTTCTTC
TRBV7-9	NA	TRBD2	TRBJ2-1	CASSLSGSWNNEQFF	TGTGCCAGCAGCCTTAGCGGGAGTTGGAACAATGAGCAGTTCTTC
TRBV5-4	NA	TRBD1	TRBJ2-7	CASTRDRGTYEQYF	TGTGCCAGCACCCGGGACAGGGGGACCTACGAGCAGTACTTC
TRBV19	NA	NA	TRBJ2-5	CASSIGGQPQETQYF	TGTGCCAGTAGTATCGGGGGACAGCCACAAGAGACCCAGTACTTC
TRBV7-3	NA	NA	TRBJ2-7	CASSLHGRGSYEQYF	TGTGCCAGCAGCTTACACGGACGAGGGTCCTACGAGCAGTACTTC
TRBV5-6	NA	NA	TRBJ2-1	CASSRGYNEQFF	TGTGCCAGCAGCCGGGGGTACAATGAGCAGTTCTTC
TRBV7-3	NA	TRBD2	TRBJ2-3	CASSLEAGGRFTDTQYF	TGTGCCAGCAGCTTAGAGGCGGGAGGGCGTTTCACAGATACGCAGTATTTT